This is a list of T cell receptor beta chains from one sample in a study of blood T cell repertoires in COVID-19. Clones were sequenced by immunoSEQ multiplex PCR, and TCRdb holds only the in-frame ones, with some missing. Among over 250,000 clones listed, roughly nine tenths were seen once. The sequencing input was PBMCs or T cells enriched from blood (not recorded which). Every receptor here comes from a woman in her sixties who had recovered from COVID-19. Each CDR3 is given with its conserved first and last residue. D genes are given only for firm matches. A clone size is listed for some rows: how often the clone was seen (once, few, many), or a class if it is expanded.

clone size	J gene	D gene	V gene	CDR3 DNA	CDR3 protein
.	TRBJ2-2	.	TRBV13	TGTGCCAGCAGCTCCCTCGGTATATCCGGGGAGCTGTTTTTT	CASSSLGISGELFF
.	TRBJ2-1	TRBD2	TRBV9	TGTGCCAGCAGCACCTACAGCGGGGGGGCCGGGAGGAATGAGCAGTTCTTC	CASSTYSGGAGRNEQFF
.	TRBJ1-2	.	TRBV5-1	TGCGCCAGCAGCTTTCAACAGGCCTATGGCTACACCTTC	CASSFQQAYGYTF
.	TRBJ2-1	TRBD2	TRBV6-5	TGTGCCAGCAGTTCTATGCTAGCGGGTTCCTACAATGAGCAGTTCTTC	CASSSMLAGSYNEQFF
.	TRBJ2-3	.	TRBV7-3	TGTGCCAGCAGCTTCCCAGGGGCCACAGATACGCAGTATTTT	CASSFPGATDTQYF
.	TRBJ2-7	.	TRBV3-1/TRBV3-2	TGTGCCAGCAGCCGTGGGGACTTCGAGTACTTC	CASSRGDFEYF
.	TRBJ1-1	.	TRBV28	TGTGCCAGCAGTTCCCCTTACCAGGGGCGGGGGACTGAAGCTTTCTTT	CASSSPYQGRGTEAFF
.	TRBJ2-1	.	TRBV19	TGTGCCAGTAGTATAGACTTCACACCCTACAATGAGCAGTTCTTC	CASSIDFTPYNEQFF
.	TRBJ2-7	.	TRBV15	TGTGCCACCAGCAGTCCCTTGGGTATTCCCATTGGAGGGAGGAGTAACTACGAGCAGTACTTC	CATSSPLGIPIGGRSNYEQYF
once	TRBJ2-1	.	TRBV3-1/TRBV3-2	TGTGCCAGCAGCCATTTGGCGGCAGAGCAGTACAATGAGCAGTTCTTC	CASSHLAAEQYNEQFF
.	TRBJ1-4	TRBD1	TRBV10-3	TGTGCCATCAGTGGGGACAGTGCAACTAATGAAAAACTGTTTTTT	CAISGDSATNEKLFF
once	TRBJ1-1	.	TRBV7-9	TGTGCCAGCAGCTTAATGGCCAATGAAGCTTTCTTT	CASSLMANEAFF
few	TRBJ1-1	TRBD1	TRBV5-1	TGCGCCAGTAAGGGGACAGGGGGTTTTACTGAAGCTTTCTTT	CASKGTGGFTEAFF
.	TRBJ1-2	TRBD1	TRBV19	TGTGCCAGTAGGCTAACAGGGGGCGCAAACTATGGCTACACCTTC	CASRLTGGANYGYTF
.	TRBJ2-7	TRBD2	TRBV14	TGTGCCAGCCAAACTAGCGGAGCCTACGAGCAGTACTTC	CASQTSGAYEQYF
once	TRBJ2-5	.	TRBV28	TGTGCCAGCAGTTTATCCCGGAAAGGAGTTCAAGAGACCCAGTACTTC	CASSLSRKGVQETQYF
once	TRBJ1-1	.	TRBV29-1	TGCAGCGGTGGGGCCTTCGGGACTGAAGCTTTCTTT	CSGGAFGTEAFF
once	TRBJ1-5	TRBD1	TRBV28	TGTGCCAGCAGTCAAACAGGGGGCTGGCAGCCCCAGCATTTT	CASSQTGGWQPQHF
.	TRBJ1-1	.	TRBV28	TGTGCCAGCAGTTTGGGCAGGGGCACTGAAGCTTTCTTT	CASSLGRGTEAFF
.	TRBJ1-1	.	TRBV18	TGTGCCAGCTCACCAAGATCTAAGGGGATGAAGAACACTGAAGCTTTCTTT	CASSPRSKGMKNTEAFF
.	TRBJ2-2	.	TRBV28	TGTGCCAGCAGTCCCCCGGGAATCGGAGGGGAGCTGTTTTTT	CASSPPGIGGELFF
.	TRBJ2-1	.	TRBV3-1/TRBV3-2	TGTGCCAGCAGCCAGACAAGCGGGCGATCCTACAATGAGCAGTTCTTC	CASSQTSGRSYNEQFF
.	TRBJ1-1	.	TRBV2	TGTGCCAGCAGTTGGTTAGACACTGAAGCTTTCTTT	CASSWLDTEAFF
once	TRBJ1-2	TRBD1	TRBV29-1	TGCAGCGTGACCCCAGGGGGCCGGGGCTACACCTTC	CSVTPGGRGYTF
.	TRBJ1-4	TRBD1	TRBV15	TGTGCCACCAGCAGAGATCGACAGGGGGGGATTTTT	CATSRDRQGGIF
.	TRBJ1-1	TRBD1	TRBV5-1	TGCGCCAGCAGGGAGACAGGGATATCTAGCACTGAAGCTTTCTTT	CASRETGISSTEAFF
once	TRBJ1-4	TRBD1	TRBV27	TGTGCCAGCAGTTTAGGGGACAGGGATGAAAAACTGTTTTTT	CASSLGDRDEKLFF
.	TRBJ2-1	TRBD2	TRBV5-5	TGTGCCAGCAGCTTGGCCGGGACTAGTGCCAATGAGCAGTTCTTC	CASSLAGTSANEQFF
once	TRBJ2-1	TRBD2	TRBV28	TGTGCCAGTGGCGGGGGTCCCCGGGGCCCCAACTACAATGAGCAGTTCTTC	CASGGGPRGPNYNEQFF
once	TRBJ1-5	.	TRBV30	TGTGCCTGGAGGGGGGGAGGAGGATCCCCCCAGCATTTT	CAWRGGGGSPQHF
.	TRBJ2-1	.	TRBV19	TGTGCCAGTAGGAAGGAGCAGGGATGGTTGAATGAGCAGTTCTTC	CASRKEQGWLNEQFF
once	TRBJ2-7	.	TRBV5-1	TGCGCCAGCAGCTTACCTAATGGAGGCTACTCCTACGAGCAGTACTTC	CASSLPNGGYSYEQYF
.	TRBJ2-7	TRBD1	TRBV3-1/TRBV3-2	TGTGCCAGCAGCTTCGGGACAGGGTCCTACGAGCAGTACTTC	CASSFGTGSYEQYF
.	TRBJ2-1	.	TRBV13	TGTGCCAGCAGCCATAGTGGCAATGAGCAGTTCTTC	CASSHSGNEQFF
.	TRBJ2-1	.	TRBV5-1	TGCGCCAGCAGCTTGGATAAGGAGCCCCAGTTCTTC	CASSLDKEPQFF
.	TRBJ1-1	.	TRBV30	TGTGCCTGGAGCTTAACTACCCGGGGTACTGAAGCTTTCTTT	CAWSLTTRGTEAFF
.	TRBJ1-4	.	TRBV7-9	TGTGCCAGCAGCTTTTGGGCGGGGGGGATTAATGAAAAACTGTTTTTT	CASSFWAGGINEKLFF